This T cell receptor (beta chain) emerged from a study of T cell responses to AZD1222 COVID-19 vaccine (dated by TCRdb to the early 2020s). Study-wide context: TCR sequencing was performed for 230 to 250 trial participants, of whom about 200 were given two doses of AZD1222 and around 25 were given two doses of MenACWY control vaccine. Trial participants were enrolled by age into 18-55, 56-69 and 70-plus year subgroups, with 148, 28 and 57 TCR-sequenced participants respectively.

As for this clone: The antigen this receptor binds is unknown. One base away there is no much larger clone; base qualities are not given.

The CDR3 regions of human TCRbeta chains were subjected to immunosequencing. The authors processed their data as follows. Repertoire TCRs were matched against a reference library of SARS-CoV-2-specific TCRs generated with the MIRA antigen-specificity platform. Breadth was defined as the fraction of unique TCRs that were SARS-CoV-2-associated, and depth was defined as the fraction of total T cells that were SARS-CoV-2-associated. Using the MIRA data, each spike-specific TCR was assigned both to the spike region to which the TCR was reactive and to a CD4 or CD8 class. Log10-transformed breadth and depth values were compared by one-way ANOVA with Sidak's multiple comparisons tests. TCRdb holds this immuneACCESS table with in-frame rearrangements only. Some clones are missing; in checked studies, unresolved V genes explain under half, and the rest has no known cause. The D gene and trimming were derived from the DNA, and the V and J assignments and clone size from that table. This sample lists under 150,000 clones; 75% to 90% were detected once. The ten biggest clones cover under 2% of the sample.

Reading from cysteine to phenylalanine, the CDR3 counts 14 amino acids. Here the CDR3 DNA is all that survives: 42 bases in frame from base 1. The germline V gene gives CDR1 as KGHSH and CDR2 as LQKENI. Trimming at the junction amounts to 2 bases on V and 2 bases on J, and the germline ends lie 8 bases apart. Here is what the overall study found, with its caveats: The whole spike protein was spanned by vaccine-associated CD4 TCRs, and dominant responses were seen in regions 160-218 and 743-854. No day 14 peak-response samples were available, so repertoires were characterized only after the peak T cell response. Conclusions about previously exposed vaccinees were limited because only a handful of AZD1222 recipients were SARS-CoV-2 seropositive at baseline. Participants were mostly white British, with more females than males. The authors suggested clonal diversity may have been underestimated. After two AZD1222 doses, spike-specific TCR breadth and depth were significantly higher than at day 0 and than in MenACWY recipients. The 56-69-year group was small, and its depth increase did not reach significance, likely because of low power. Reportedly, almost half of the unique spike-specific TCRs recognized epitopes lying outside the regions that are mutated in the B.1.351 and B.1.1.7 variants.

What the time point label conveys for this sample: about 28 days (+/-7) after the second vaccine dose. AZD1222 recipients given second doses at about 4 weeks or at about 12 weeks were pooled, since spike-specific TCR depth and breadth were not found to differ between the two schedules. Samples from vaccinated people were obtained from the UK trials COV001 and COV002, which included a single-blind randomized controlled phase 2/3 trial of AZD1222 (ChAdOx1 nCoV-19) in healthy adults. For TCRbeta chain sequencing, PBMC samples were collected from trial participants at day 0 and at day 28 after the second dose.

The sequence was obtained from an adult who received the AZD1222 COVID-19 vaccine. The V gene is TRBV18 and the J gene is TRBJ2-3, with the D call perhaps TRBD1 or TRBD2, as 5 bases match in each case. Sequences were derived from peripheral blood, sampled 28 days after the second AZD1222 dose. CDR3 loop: CASSPGGITDTQYF. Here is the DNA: TGTGCCAGCTCACCAGGGGGAATCACAGATACGCAGTATTTT.